Sequencing of this TCR beta chain was carried out in a study of PD-1 blockade in classical Hodgkin lymphoma. The CDR3 has 17 amino acids. Germline CDR1 is LNHDA and CDR2 is SQIVND (reference sequence). The trim removed 6 bases at V and 4 bases at J, leaving 11 bases unmatched. Every single patient, without exception, relapsed after autologous stem cell transplantation, and brentuximab vedotin exposure varied. Method: immunoSEQ multiplex PCR; TCRdb's copy keeps in-frame clones and lacks some. This sample has over 35,000 clones; 60% to 85% occur once, and the top ten carry approximately 20%. This material consisted of peripheral blood mononuclear cells (PBMCs), taken before the second cycle of nivolumab. The chain is built from TRBV19 and TRBJ2-6; 8 bases line up with TRBD1. The clonotype originates from a human donor with classical Hodgkin lymphoma. The chain's CDR3 is CASRRYRGWRGANVLTF. In nucleotides, the CDR3 is TGTGCCAGTAGAAGGTACAGGGGGTGGCGAGGGGCCAACGTCCTGACTTTC. The full variable domain, with the rest looked up from reference TRBV19 and TRBJ2-6, is DGGITQSPKYLFRKEGQNVTLSCEQNLNHDAMYWYRQDPGQGLRLIYYSQIVNDFQKGDIAEGYSVSREKKESFPLTVTSAQKNPTAFYLCASRRYRGWRGANVLTFGAGSRLTVL.